This T cell receptor beta chain originates from a study of cytomegalovirus exposure and HLA in healthy donors. The V end lost 0 bases, the J end lost 5 bases, and 4 bases lay between the germline ends. CDR3 length: 13 residues. Germline V lookup: CDR1 KGHSH, CDR2 LQKENI. To note about this clone: Its antigen is currently unknown.

Primers: 60 Vbeta forward and 13 Jbeta reverse. Sequencing was performed with immunoSEQ multiplex PCR; in TCRdb, only in-frame clones are kept and a portion is missing. The table lists over 130,000 clones, 82% of them singletons. When sampled, the donors appeared nominally healthy, though they likely had unrecorded immune exposures. General observations from the study: TRBV6-2, TRBV6-3 and some other V segments were excluded as indistinguishable. According to reports, the classifier identified cytomegalovirus status with high specificity and sensitivity.

Specimen: PBMCs. The TCR originated in a male donor in good health and CMV-seronegative. This chain joins TRBV18 and TRBJ1-4; D is uncertain. For the CDR3, the DNA is TGTGCCAGCTCACCACCGAGGAATGAAAAACTGTTTTTT. Protein sequence: CASSPPRNEKLFF. The whole variable domain, filled in from reference TRBV18 and TRBJ1-4, reads NAGVMQNPRHLVRRRGQEARLRCSPMKGHSHVYWYRQLPEEGLKFMVYLQKENIIDESGMPKERFSAEFPKEGPSILRIQQVVRGDSAAYFCASSPPRNEKLFFGSGTQLSVL.